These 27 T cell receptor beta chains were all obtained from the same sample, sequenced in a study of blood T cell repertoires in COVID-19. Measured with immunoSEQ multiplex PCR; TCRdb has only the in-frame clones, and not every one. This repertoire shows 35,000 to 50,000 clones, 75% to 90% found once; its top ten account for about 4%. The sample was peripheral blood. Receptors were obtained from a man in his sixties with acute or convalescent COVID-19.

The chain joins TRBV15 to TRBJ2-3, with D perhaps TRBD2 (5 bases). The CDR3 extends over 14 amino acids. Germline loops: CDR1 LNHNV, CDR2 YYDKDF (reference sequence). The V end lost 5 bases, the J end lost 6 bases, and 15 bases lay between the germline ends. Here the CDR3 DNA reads TGTGCCACCAGCGCCGGACTGGCGGTCGATACGCAGTATTTT. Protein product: CATSAGLAVDTQYF.

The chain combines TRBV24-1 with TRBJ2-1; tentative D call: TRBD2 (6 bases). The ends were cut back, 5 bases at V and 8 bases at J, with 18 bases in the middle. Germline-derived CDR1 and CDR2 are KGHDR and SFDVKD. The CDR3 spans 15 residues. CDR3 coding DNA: TGTGCCACCAGTGCCCCGGATCCGAGCGGGCATGAGCAGTTCTTC. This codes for CATSAPDPSGHEQFF.

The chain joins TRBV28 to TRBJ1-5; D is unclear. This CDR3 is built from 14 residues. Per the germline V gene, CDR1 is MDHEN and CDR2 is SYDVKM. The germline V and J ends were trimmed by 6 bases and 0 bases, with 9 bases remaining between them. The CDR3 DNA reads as TGTGCCAGCAGCTCTAGAATTAGCAATCAGCCCCAGCATTTT. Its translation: CASSSRISNQPQHF.

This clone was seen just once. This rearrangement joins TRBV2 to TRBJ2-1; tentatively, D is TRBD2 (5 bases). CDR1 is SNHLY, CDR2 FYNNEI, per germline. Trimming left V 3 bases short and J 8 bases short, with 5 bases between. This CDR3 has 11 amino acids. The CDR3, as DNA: TGTGCCAGCAGTGAGCGGGATGAGCAGTTCTTC. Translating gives CASSERDEQFF.

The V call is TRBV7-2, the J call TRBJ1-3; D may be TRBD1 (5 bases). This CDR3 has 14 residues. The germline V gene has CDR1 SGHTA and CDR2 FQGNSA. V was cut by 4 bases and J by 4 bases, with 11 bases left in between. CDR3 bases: TGTGCCAGCAGCTCGGGACTTTCAGGAAACACCATATATTTT. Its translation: CASSSGLSGNTIYF. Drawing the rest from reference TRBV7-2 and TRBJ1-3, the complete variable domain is GAGVSQSPSNKVTEKGKDVELRCDPISGHTALYWYRQSLGQGLEFLIYFQGNSAPDKSGLPSDRFSAERTGGSVSTLTIQRTQQEDSAVYLCASSSGLSGNTIYFGEGSWLTVV.

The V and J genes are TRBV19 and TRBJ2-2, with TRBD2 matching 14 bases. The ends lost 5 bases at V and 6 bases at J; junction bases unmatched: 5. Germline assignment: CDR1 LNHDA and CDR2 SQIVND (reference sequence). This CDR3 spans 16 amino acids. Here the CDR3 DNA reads TGTGCCAGTAGTCCGAGACTAGCGGGAGGGCCCGGGGAGCTGTTTTTT. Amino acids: CASSPRLAGGPGELFF. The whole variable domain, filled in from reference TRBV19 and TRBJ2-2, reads DGGITQSPKYLFRKEGQNVTLSCEQNLNHDAMYWYRQDPGQGLRLIYYSQIVNDFQKGDIAEGYSVSREKKESFPLTVTSAQKNPTAFYLCASSPRLAGGPGELFFGEGSRLTVL.

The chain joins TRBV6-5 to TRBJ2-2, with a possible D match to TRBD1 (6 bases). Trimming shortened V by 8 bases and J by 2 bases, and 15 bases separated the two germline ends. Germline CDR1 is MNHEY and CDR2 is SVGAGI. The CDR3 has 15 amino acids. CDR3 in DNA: TGTGCCAGCCGAGAGGAGGACAGCAACACCGGGGAGCTGTTTTTT. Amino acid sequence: CASREEDSNTGELFF.

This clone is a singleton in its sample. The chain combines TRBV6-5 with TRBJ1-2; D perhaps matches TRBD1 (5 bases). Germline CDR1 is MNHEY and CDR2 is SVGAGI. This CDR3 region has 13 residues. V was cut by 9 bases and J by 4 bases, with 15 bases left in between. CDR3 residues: CASASLGAYGYTF. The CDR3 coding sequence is TGTGCCAGTGCCTCCTTAGGGGCCTATGGCTACACCTTC.

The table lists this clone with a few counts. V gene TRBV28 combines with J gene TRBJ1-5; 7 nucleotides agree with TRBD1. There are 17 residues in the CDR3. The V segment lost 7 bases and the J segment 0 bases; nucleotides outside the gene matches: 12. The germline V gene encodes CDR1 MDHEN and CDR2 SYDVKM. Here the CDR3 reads CASTTQPGQLSNQPQHF. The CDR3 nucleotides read TGTGCCAGCACCACTCAACCGGGACAGCTTAGCAATCAGCCCCAGCATTTT.

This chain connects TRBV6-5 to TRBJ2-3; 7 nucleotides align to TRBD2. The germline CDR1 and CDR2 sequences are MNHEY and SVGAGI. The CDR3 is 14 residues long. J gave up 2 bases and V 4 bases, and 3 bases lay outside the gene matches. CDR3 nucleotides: TGTGCCAGCAGTTCCCGGGGGGTCACAGATACGCAGTATTTT. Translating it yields CASSSRGVTDTQYF.

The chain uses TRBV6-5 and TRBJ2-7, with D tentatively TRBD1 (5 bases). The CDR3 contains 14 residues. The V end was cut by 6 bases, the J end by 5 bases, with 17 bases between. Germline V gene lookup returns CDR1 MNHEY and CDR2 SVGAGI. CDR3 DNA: TGTGCCAGCAGGACGCAGGGCTGGGCCCACGAGCAGTACTTC. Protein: CASRTQGWAHEQYF.

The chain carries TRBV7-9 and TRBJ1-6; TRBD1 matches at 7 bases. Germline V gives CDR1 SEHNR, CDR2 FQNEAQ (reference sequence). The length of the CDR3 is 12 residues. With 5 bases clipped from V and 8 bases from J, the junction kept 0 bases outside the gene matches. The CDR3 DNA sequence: TGTGCCAGCAGCCAGGGGGATTCACCCCTCCACTTT. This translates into CASSQGDSPLHF.

The DNA of the CDR3 is TGCGCCAGCAGCTCAACTAGCGGGAGTAATGAGCAGTTCTTC. This gives the protein CASSSTSGSNEQFF. This chain connects TRBV5-1 to TRBJ2-1; 11 bases align to TRBD2. After removal of 3 bases from V and 7 bases from J, the junction contained 3 bases not matched to a gene. Germline CDR1 reads SGHRS; CDR2 reads YFSETQ. The CDR3 has 14 amino acids.

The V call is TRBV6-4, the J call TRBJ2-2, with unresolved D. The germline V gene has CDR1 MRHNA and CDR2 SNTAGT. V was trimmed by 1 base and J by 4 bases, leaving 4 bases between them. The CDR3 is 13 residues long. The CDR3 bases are TGTGCCAGCAGTGACTTCTCCACCGGGGAGCTGTTTTTT. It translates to CASSDFSTGELFF.

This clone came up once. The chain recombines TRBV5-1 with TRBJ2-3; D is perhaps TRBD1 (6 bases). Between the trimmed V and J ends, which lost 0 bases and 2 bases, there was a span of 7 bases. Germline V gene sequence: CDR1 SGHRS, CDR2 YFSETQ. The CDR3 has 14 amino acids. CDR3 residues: CASSLGGPTDTQYF. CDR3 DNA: TGCGCCAGCAGCTTGGGGGGGCCCACAGATACGCAGTATTTT.

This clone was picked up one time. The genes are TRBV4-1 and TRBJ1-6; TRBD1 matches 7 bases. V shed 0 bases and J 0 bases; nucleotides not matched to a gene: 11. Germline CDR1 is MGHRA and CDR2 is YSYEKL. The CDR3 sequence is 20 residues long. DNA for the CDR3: TGCGCCAGCAGCCAAGAAAGCTTAGGGGGCGAGAGCTCCTATAATTCACCCCTCCACTTT. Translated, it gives CASSQESLGGESSYNSPLHF.

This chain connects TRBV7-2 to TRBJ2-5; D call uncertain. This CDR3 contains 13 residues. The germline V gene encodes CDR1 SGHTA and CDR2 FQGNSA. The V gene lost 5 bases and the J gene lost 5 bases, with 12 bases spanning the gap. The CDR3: CASSKWAKETQYF. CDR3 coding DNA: TGTGCCAGCAGCAAGTGGGCTAAGGAGACCCAGTACTTC.

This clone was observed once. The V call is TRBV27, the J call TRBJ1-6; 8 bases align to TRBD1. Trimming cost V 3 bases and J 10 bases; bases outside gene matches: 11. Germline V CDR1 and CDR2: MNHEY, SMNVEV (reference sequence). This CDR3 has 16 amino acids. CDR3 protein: CASSFSRTGTRSPLHF. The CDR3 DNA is TGTGCCAGCAGTTTTTCCAGGACAGGGACAAGGTCACCCCTCCACTTT.

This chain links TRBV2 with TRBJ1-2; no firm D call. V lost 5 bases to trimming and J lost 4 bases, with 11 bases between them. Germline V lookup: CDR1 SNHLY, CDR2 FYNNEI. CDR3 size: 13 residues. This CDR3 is CASSRTEFYGYTF. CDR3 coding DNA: TGTGCCAGCAGTAGAACAGAATTCTATGGCTACACCTTC.

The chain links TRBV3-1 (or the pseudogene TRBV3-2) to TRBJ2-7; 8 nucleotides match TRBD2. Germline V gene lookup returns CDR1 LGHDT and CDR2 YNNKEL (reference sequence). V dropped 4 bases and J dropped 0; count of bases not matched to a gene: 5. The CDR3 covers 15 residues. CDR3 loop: CASSLYLAGSYEQYF. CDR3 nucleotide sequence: TGTGCCAGCAGCCTTTACCTAGCGGGCTCCTACGAGCAGTACTTC.

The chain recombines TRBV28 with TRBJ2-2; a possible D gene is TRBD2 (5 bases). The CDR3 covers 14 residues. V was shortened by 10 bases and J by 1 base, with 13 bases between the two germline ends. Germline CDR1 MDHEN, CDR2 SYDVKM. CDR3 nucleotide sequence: TGTGCCACCACTAGAGGAGGGAACACCGGGGAGCTGTTTTTT. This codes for CATTRGGNTGELFF.

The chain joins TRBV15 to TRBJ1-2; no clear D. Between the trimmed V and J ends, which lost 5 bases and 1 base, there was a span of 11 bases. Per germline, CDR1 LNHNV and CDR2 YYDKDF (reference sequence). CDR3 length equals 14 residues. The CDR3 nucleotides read TGTGCCACCAGCTATGGCGGAGTTAACTATGGCTACACCTTC. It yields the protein CATSYGGVNYGYTF.

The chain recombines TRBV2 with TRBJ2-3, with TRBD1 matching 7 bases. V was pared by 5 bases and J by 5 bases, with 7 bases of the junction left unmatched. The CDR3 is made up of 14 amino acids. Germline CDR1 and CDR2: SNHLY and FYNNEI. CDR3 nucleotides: TGTGCCAGCAGTCGGGACAGCGGAGTAGATACGCAGTATTTT. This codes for CASSRDSGVDTQYF.

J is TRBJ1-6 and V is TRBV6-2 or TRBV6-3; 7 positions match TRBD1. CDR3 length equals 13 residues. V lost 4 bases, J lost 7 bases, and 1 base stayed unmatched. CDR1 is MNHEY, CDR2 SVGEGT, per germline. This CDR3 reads CASSSRGNSPLHF. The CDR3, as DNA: TGTGCCAGCAGTTCCAGGGGGAATTCACCCCTCCACTTT.

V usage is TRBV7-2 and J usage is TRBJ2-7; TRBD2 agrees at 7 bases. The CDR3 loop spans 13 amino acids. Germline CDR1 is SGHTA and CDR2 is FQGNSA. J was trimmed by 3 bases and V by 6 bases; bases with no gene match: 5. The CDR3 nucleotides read TGTGCCAGCAGTTCGGGCGGGGGCTACGAGCAGTACTTC. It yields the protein CASSSGGGYEQYF.

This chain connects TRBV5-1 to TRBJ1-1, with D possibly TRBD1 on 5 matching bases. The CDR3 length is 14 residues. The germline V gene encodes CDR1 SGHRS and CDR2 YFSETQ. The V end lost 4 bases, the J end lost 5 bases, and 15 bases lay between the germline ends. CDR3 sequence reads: CASSRSGEPTEAFF. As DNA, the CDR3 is TGCGCCAGCAGCCGATCGGGGGAACCGACTGAAGCTTTCTTT.

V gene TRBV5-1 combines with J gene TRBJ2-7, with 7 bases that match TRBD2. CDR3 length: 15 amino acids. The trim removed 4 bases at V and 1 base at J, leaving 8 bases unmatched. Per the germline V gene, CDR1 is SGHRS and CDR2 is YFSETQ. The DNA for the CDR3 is TGCGCCAGCAGCCCGGGGGGAGTTGGATCCTACGAGCAGTACTTC. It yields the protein CASSPGGVGSYEQYF.